This T cell receptor beta chain was retrieved from a study of CD8 T cells in ankylosing spondylitis. Points on this clonotype: The antigen is not known.

A single record per CDR3 protein comes from TCRdb applying MiXCR to the 5' RACE reads. The sample lists 350,000 to 550,000 distinct CDR3 sequences; about 25% were seen once. General study results and limits: The authors found the disease-linked clones to be CD8+ and relatively rare in peripheral blood. A motif of 7 to 9 highly homologous TCR beta variants was seen as apparently characteristic of ankylosing spondylitis blood.

Losses at the gene ends were 4 bases for V and 5 bases for J; bases not matched to a gene: 10. Germline-derived CDR1 and CDR2 are SGHKS and YYEKEE (reference sequence). CDR3 size: 16 residues. This TCR came from a male donor with ankylosing spondylitis. This chain uses TRBV5-5 with TRBJ1-4, with 8 nucleotides matching TRBD1. What was sequenced was blood, either unsorted or a sorted T cell fraction (not recorded which). CDR3 nucleotides: TGTGCCAGCAGCGAAAGCCTACAGGGGGACAATGAAAAACTGTTTTTT. Protein: CASSESLQGDNEKLFF.